This T cell receptor beta chain is from a study of vaccination and CD4 T cells after COVID-19 (dated by TCRdb to between 2021 and 2022). General notes on the study: Convalescent patients had a positive SARS-CoV-2 result on nasal swab PCR, and of these patients, fewer than ten had mild disease and one had severe disease. The convalescent cohort included six males and four females, with two Hispanic individuals, seven Caucasians, two Asians and one multiracial person. Participants received two doses of either the Pfizer-BioNTech BNT162b2 vaccine (n=8) or the Moderna mRNA-1273 vaccine (n=2). Post-COVID blood samples from convalescent patients were collected a median of roughly 100 days after diagnosis, with a range of 35 to 161 days. Post-vaccine blood samples were obtained a median of roughly 75 days after the second vaccine dose, with a range of roughly 12 to 250 days. Overlapping spike peptide pools from SARS-CoV-2 and from the common cold coronaviruses HCoV-NL63, HCoV-OC43 and HCoV-229E were used as culture stimuli. In control cultures, a CEFX viral epitope pool was used as positive control, an HIV-1 Nef peptide pool was used as negative control, or no peptide was added. In 10 COVID-19 convalescent patients and a few infection-naive healthy vaccine recipients, researchers compared the spike-specific CD4+ TCR repertoire from before mRNA vaccination with the repertoire from after.

Library construction relied on PCR. DNA from cultured CD4+ T cells was subjected to TCR sequencing with the Oncomine TCR Beta short-read assay at the Johns Hopkins FTIC core. Genomic DNA was extracted from the cultured CD4+ T cells with the QIAamp micro DNA kit. Oncomine TCR Beta libraries from cultured CD4+ T cells were pooled using unique dual indexes and sequenced on an Illumina iSeq 100. Regarding the original processing steps: Non-productive sequences were removed, and CDR3s not starting with C, not ending with F or W, or shorter than 7 amino acids were discarded. The MANAFEST web application was used to identify antigen-specific clonotypes by comparing peptide-stimulated wells against reference wells and other culture wells. To be called positive, a clone needed an FDR below 0.05, an odds ratio above 5, and a productive frequency above 0.1% in at least two of three replicate wells. Cross-reactive clonotypes were defined as significantly expanded in both SARS-CoV-2 spike wells and at least one common cold coronavirus spike condition. CDR3 homology was assessed with Levenshtein distances (stringdist) and unrooted phylogenetic trees (ape) in R version 3.6.1. TCRdb passed the public sequencing reads through fastp at Q25 and MiXCR, retaining productive beta sequences. CDR3 protein sequences are deduplicated, and each keeps its most common genes and DNA. The V and J calls were determined by TCRdb, not by the authors. The sample table records about 12,000 distinct CDR3 sequences; approximately 46% of these occur just once. Jointly, the top ten make up 15% of the sample.

This clonotype has more than one count but fewer than ten. This clone's antigen is unknown. One base away there is no much larger clone; base qualities are not given. What the research found in general, with its limitations: An increase in the median number of SARS-CoV-2-reactive clonotypes from around 20 after infection to roughly 38 after vaccination was observed, but the change was not found to be significant. Nearly all vaccine-specific clones in convalescent patients (304 of 307) were mono-reactive for SARS-CoV-2 spike rather than cross-reactive with common cold coronaviruses. Relatively few convalescent patients were included in the study, and early timepoints after natural infection were not analyzed. Among the post-vaccine SARS-CoV-2-reactive clones in convalescent patients, a median around 85% showed up only after vaccination, which suggests vaccine-specific priming.

The germline V gene supplies CDR1 SGHTA and CDR2 FQGNSA. Measured from the cysteine to the phenylalanine, the CDR3 is 12 residues long. Only the CDR3 portion is preserved as DNA: 36 bases, with reading frame beginning at the first base. The V end loses 5 bases and the J end loses 10 bases, and a stretch of 14 bases separates them. The sample's treatment or condition label, decoded: roughly nine-day PBMC culture with coronavirus spike peptide pools or control peptides (ViraFEST assay). The study used the ViraFEST assay, which expanded antigen-specific T cells with peptide pools and then identified expanded clonotypes by TCR sequencing. The convalescent patients' positive SARS-CoV-2 PCR tests fell between March and December 2020, which was before the Alpha, Beta and Delta variants emerged in the United States. Around 2 million PBMCs per well were cultured in IMDM with roughly 5.2% human AB serum and 9 to 10 IU/ml IL-2, plus 10 ug/ml peptide pools. Half of the culture medium was replaced with fresh IL-2-containing medium on days 3 and 7. After 10 days of culture, CD4+ T cells were isolated by negative selection with the EasySep CD4+ T cell isolation kit. Ficoll-Paque Plus gradient centrifugation was used to isolate PBMCs from whole blood, and the isolated PBMCs were then either used fresh or cryopreserved at -140C. In general, triplicate wells were set up for every culture condition.

The source is a human donor who had recovered from COVID-19. Recombination joined TRBV7-2 with TRBJ1-1; confidence is insufficient to name the D gene. The material sequenced was CD4+ T cells from blood, cultured in vitro. The CDR3 reads as follows: CASSPTRSGAFF. The sequenced DNA: TGTGCCAGCAGCCCGACCCGCTCGGGAGCTTTCTTT.